This T cell receptor (beta chain) emerged from a study of OX40 agonist ivuxolimab in advanced cancers. Study findings and constraints: With doses of 0.1 to 3.0 mg/kg, CD4+ and CD8+ blood T cells had undergone clonal expansion by week 6. Expanded peripheral T-cell antigen specificity went undetermined.

People who had autoimmune disease history or systemic immunosuppression were excluded. Using immunoSEQ multiplex PCR, the repertoire was profiled, and TCRdb retains in-frame clones only, with some absent. The sample has about 70,000 clones, approximately 91% seen once. As to this clone: Its target is not known.

With 5 bases removed from V and 7 bases from J, the gap between germline ends came to 15 bases. Germline CDR1 reads SEHNR; CDR2 reads FQNEAQ (reference sequence). There are 14 residues in the CDR3. The chain joins TRBV7-9 to TRBJ2-1; possible D gene TRBD1, 5 bases. The TCR sequence derives from an adult with an advanced solid tumor such as melanoma, head and neck, liver or kidney cancer. This specimen consisted of CD4+ or CD8+ T cells sorted from blood, obtained in a trial of the OX40 agonist ivuxolimab. The CDR3 coding sequence is TGTGCCAGCAGCGCCCAGGGATCGGAAAATGAGCAGTTCTTC. The encoded protein is CASSAQGSENEQFF.